What follows are 31 T cell receptor beta chains derived from one specimen sequenced in a study of blood T cell repertoires in COVID-19. Profiling relied on immunoSEQ multiplex PCR, and the TCRdb table lists in-frame clones only, not all of them. Of 40,000 to 45,000 clones detected, 85% to 90% appear once; the ten largest clones hold around 3.6%. The sample consisted of peripheral blood. Every receptor here comes from a man between 40 and 49 years old with COVID-19, enrolled during active disease.

The V call is TRBV6-6, the J call TRBJ2-1, with 9 nucleotides matching TRBD1. This CDR3 is 14 amino acids long. Trimming at V came to 4 bases and at J to 6 bases, leaving 4 bases not matched to a gene. Germline assignment: CDR1 MNHNY and CDR2 SVGAGI (reference sequence). This CDR3 reads CASSSTGGSNEQFF. The CDR3 nucleotides read TGTGCCAGCAGTTCGACAGGGGGATCCAATGAGCAGTTCTTC.

The genes are TRBV18 and TRBJ2-7, with 8 bases fitting TRBD2. CDR3 length: 15 residues. V was clipped by 2 bases and J by 3 bases; unmatched bases: 6. Germline V gene lookup returns CDR1 KGHSH and CDR2 LQKENI. Here the CDR3 reads CASSPKGTSNYEQYF. CDR3 DNA sequence: TGTGCCAGCTCACCAAAGGGGACTAGTAACTACGAGCAGTACTTC.

The chain uses TRBV2 and TRBJ1-5, with 7 bases lining up with TRBD1. CDR1 and CDR2 from the germline V gene are SNHLY and FYNNEI. CDR3 size: 14 residues. V dropped 6 bases and J dropped 3; count of bases not matched to a gene: 5. Here the CDR3 DNA reads TGTGCCAGCAGCCCGACAGGGCACAATCAGCCCCAGCATTTT. This translates into CASSPTGHNQPQHF.

J is TRBJ2-1 and V is TRBV10-3, with TRBD2 as a possible D gene (5 bases). CDR3 size: 14 residues. Between the trimmed V and J ends, which lost 6 bases and 6 bases, there was a span of 15 bases. Germline CDR1 reads ENHRY; CDR2 reads SYGVKD. The chain's CDR3 is CAIRDGKGSNEQFF. DNA of the CDR3: TGTGCCATCAGGGACGGGAAAGGATCCAATGAGCAGTTCTTC.

This clone was seen a single time. The chain recombines TRBV11-2 with TRBJ2-5; TRBD2 is a possible D gene (6 bases). CDR1 and CDR2 from the germline V gene are SGHAT and FQNNGV. V dropped 2 bases and J dropped 0 bases, with 7 bases sitting between them. The CDR3 is made up of 14 amino acids. The DNA for the CDR3 is TGTGCCAGCAGCTTATTAGCGGACCAAGAGACCCAGTACTTC. Translated: CASSLLADQETQYF.

The chain couples TRBV5-1 to TRBJ2-2; 13 nucleotides match TRBD2. The CDR3 runs 18 residues. V was clipped by 4 bases and J by 6 bases; unmatched bases: 12. CDR1 SGHRS and CDR2 YFSETQ come from the germline V gene. Here the CDR3 DNA reads TGCGCCAGCAGCAGGGGACTAGCGGGGCCTCGGGGCGCCGGGGAGCTGTTTTTT. It is translated as CASSRGLAGPRGAGELFF.

This chain joins TRBV19 and TRBJ2-1; 10 positions agree with TRBD2. The CDR3 extends over 14 amino acids. V was pared by 4 bases and J by 7 bases, with 4 bases of the junction left unmatched. CDR1 LNHDA and CDR2 SQIVND come from the germline V gene (reference sequence). CDR3: CASSTSGRGNEQFF. DNA for the CDR3: TGTGCCAGTAGTACTAGCGGGAGAGGAAATGAGCAGTTCTTC.

The gene calls are TRBV25-1 and TRBJ2-5; D possibly corresponds to TRBD1 (5 bases). Germline CDR1 MGHDK, CDR2 SYGVNS. Trimming removed 7 bases from V and 0 bases from J, with 15 bases in between. This CDR3 spans 15 amino acids. The CDR3 loop is CASTGARRYQETQYF. The CDR3 nucleotides are TGTGCCAGCACTGGGGCGCGGCGGTACCAAGAGACCCAGTACTTC.

The chain links TRBV29-1 to TRBJ1-1; D perhaps matches TRBD1 (5 bases). The germline V gene encodes CDR1 SQVTM and CDR2 ANQGSEA. The CDR3 totals 16 residues. The ends were cut back, 0 bases at V and 7 bases at J, with 21 bases in the middle. The CDR3 protein is CSVEDIRQAGGNEAFF. As DNA, the CDR3 is TGCAGCGTTGAAGATATCCGGCAGGCCGGGGGGAATGAAGCTTTCTTT. Together with reference TRBV29-1 and TRBJ1-1, the CDR3 gives the full variable domain: SAVISQKPSRDICQRGTSLTIQCQVDSQVTMMFWYRQQPGQSLTLIATANQGSEATYESGFVIDKFPISRPNLTFSTLTVSNMSPEDSSIYLCSVEDIRQAGGNEAFFGQGTRLTVV.

The CDR3 DNA reads as TGTGCCAGTAGTCAGGGACAGGCCTCGGGCACTGAAGCTTTCTTT. Translated: CASSQGQASGTEAFF. The rearrangement joins TRBV19 to TRBJ1-1, with 8 bases that match TRBD1. CDR3 length: 15 amino acids. Germline values: CDR1 LNHDA, CDR2 SQIVND (reference sequence). V lost 5 bases, J lost 4 bases, and 9 bases stayed unmatched.

The genes are TRBV12-3 or TRBV12-4 and TRBJ2-7, with 10 bases identical to TRBD1. This CDR3 is built from 13 residues. V trimming: 5 bases; J trimming: 5 bases; junction bases outside the gene matches: 3. CDR3 in amino acids: CASSRQGADEQYF. CDR3 sequence (DNA): TGTGCCAGCAGTCGACAGGGGGCCGACGAGCAGTACTTC.

The chain employs TRBV6-1 and TRBJ1-5; a weak D match, TRBD1 (5 bases). This CDR3 is 13 amino acids long. From germline, CDR1 is MNHNS and CDR2 SASEGT. V dropped 2 bases and J dropped 6 bases, with 8 bases sitting between them. CDR3 loop: CASSEFGGQPQHF. DNA of the CDR3: TGTGCCAGCAGTGAATTCGGGGGTCAGCCCCAGCATTTT.

The chain has TRBV30 and TRBJ2-2; 10 positions match TRBD1. J gave up 1 base and V 1 base, and 3 bases lay outside the gene matches. This CDR3 has 16 amino acids. Per the germline V gene, CDR1 is GTSNPN and CDR2 is SVGIG (reference sequence). CDR3 loop: CAWSADRGRNTGELFF. The CDR3 bases are TGTGCCTGGAGTGCGGACAGGGGGAGGAACACCGGGGAGCTGTTTTTT.

The chain has TRBV28 and TRBJ2-7; no definite D call. V was pared by 7 bases and J by 4 bases, with 11 bases between. CDR3 length: 12 residues. Germline V gene sequence: CDR1 MDHEN, CDR2 SYDVKM. In DNA form, the CDR3 reads TGTGCCAGCACCTCTCTCCGGTACGAGCAGTACTTC. It encodes CASTSLRYEQYF.

V and J are TRBV7-2 and TRBJ2-1; possibly TRBD2 for D (5 bases). There are 15 residues in the CDR3. Trimming cost V 1 base and J 2 bases, with 9 bases left between them. CDR1 is SGHTA and CDR2 is FQGNSA in the germline V gene. The CDR3: CASSLGLEAYNEQFF. CDR3 sequence (DNA): TGTGCCAGCAGCTTAGGTCTGGAGGCCTACAATGAGCAGTTCTTC.

This clone has just one count. The chain recombines TRBV28 with TRBJ2-5, with D perhaps matching TRBD2 (6 bases). CDR1 and CDR2 (germline): MDHEN, SYDVKM. This CDR3 has 14 amino acids. V was clipped by 5 bases and J by 4 bases, with 14 bases between them. The CDR3 is CASSLRMGGETQYF. As DNA, the CDR3 is TGTGCCAGCAGTCTGCGAATGGGGGGAGAGACCCAGTACTTC.

This clone has a single count. For the CDR3, the DNA is TGTGCCAGCAGTTTGGGGGGGGAAAAACTGTTTTTT. Translated, it gives CASSLGGEKLFF. J is TRBJ1-4 and V is TRBV12-3 or TRBV12-4, with D possibly being TRBD1 (5 bases). V lost 3 bases to trimming and J lost 8 bases, with 7 bases between them. The CDR3 runs 12 residues.

This clone was seen only once. The chain uses TRBV5-1 and TRBJ1-4; 7 bases map to TRBD1. The CDR3 has 16 residues. J was trimmed by 5 bases and V by 0 bases; bases with no gene match: 7. The germline V gene encodes CDR1 SGHRS and CDR2 YFSETQ. This chain's CDR3 is CASSLAETGLNEKLFF. The CDR3 bases are TGCGCCAGCAGCTTGGCCGAGACAGGGCTGAATGAAAAACTGTTTTTT.

The CDR3 sequence is CASSHVPTGGGYTF. The DNA of the CDR3 is TGTGCCAGCAGCCACGTCCCGACAGGGGGTGGCTACACCTTC. V gene TRBV14 combines with J gene TRBJ1-2; the match to TRBD1 covers 9 bases. V lost 3 bases, J lost 7 bases, and 6 bases stayed unmatched. The CDR3 contains 14 residues. Germline V lookup: CDR1 SGHDN, CDR2 FVKESK.

V is TRBV19 and J is TRBJ2-7; TRBD1 might be the D (5 bases). This CDR3 is 15 amino acids long. V was shortened by 6 bases and J by 3 bases, with 18 bases between the two germline ends. CDR1 LNHDA and CDR2 SQIVND come from the germline V gene (reference sequence). DNA of the CDR3: TGTGCCAGTAGCGGAGACAGCCTGGCCAACTACGAGCAGTACTTC. Protein sequence: CASSGDSLANYEQYF.

The rearrangement links TRBV12-3 or TRBV12-4 to TRBJ2-5; D gene unclear. There are 11 residues in the CDR3. V dropped 7 bases and J dropped 5 bases, with 8 bases sitting between them. The CDR3 sequence: CASKFRETQYF. CDR3 nucleotides: TGTGCCAGCAAATTCCGGGAGACCCAGTACTTC.

The V gene is TRBV27, the J gene TRBJ1-4, with D hard to call. Trimming took off 0 bases at V and 3 bases at J, with 8 bases between the two ends. The CDR3 is 15 amino acids. Germline lookup yields CDR1 MNHEY and CDR2 SMNVEV (reference sequence). CDR3 nucleotide sequence: TGTGCCAGCAGTTTATCATGGGCACCTAATGAAAAACTGTTTTTT. Residues: CASSLSWAPNEKLFF. The full variable domain, in which reference TRBV27 and TRBJ1-4 provide the parts outside the CDR3, is EAQVTQNPRYLITVTGKKLTVTCSQNMNHEYMSWYRQDPGLGLRQIYYSMNVEVTDKGDVPEGYKVSRKEKRNFPLILESPSPNQTSLYFCASSLSWAPNEKLFFGSGTQLSVL.

This chain links TRBV4-1 with TRBJ1-1; D gene ambiguous. The CDR3 has 14 residues. Germline V gives CDR1 MGHRA, CDR2 YSYEKL. Trimming took 2 bases from V and 1 from J, leaving 8 bases between them. The CDR3 sequence is CASSQPTENTEAFF. The CDR3 bases are TGCGCCAGCAGCCAACCCACAGAGAACACTGAAGCTTTCTTT.

The rearrangement links TRBV4-1 to TRBJ1-2; a weak D match, TRBD1 (6 bases). This CDR3 has 16 residues. Germline CDR1 reads MGHRA; CDR2 reads YSYEKL. The V end was cut by 2 bases, the J end by 4 bases, with 17 bases between. In DNA form, the CDR3 reads TGCGCCAGCAGCCAACCAAATAGGGGGTTGGGCTATGGCTACACCTTC. Encoded protein: CASSQPNRGLGYGYTF.

The rearrangement joins TRBV12-1 to TRBJ2-1; the listed D gene, TRBD2, was not tested against the DNA. TRBV12-1 corresponds to a pseudogene. The length of the CDR3 is 16 residues. The CDR3 DNA sequence: TGTGCCAGCAGCTTTGTTCTAGCGGAAAATAACAATGAGCAGTTCTTC. It codes for CASSFVLAENNNEQFF.

The J gene is TRBJ2-5, the V gene TRBV5-1; 11 bases line up with TRBD1. CDR3 length equals 15 residues. Looked up from germline, CDR1 is SGHRS and CDR2 is YFSETQ. Losses at the gene ends were 4 bases for V and 4 bases for J; bases not matched to a gene: 6. CDR3 residues: CASSIRTGGGETQYF. The CDR3 nucleotides read TGCGCCAGCAGCATAAGGACAGGGGGCGGAGAGACCCAGTACTTC.

This chain connects TRBV11-3 to TRBJ2-7; 7 bases agree with TRBD1. The length of the CDR3 is 14 residues. In germline, CDR1 is SGHNT, CDR2 YENEEA. The J segment lost 1 base and the V segment lost 2 bases, leaving 2 bases of the junction unmatched. For the CDR3, the DNA is TGTGCCAGCAGCTTATGGGGACAGTCCTACGAGCAGTACTTC. Its protein product is CASSLWGQSYEQYF. Complete variable domain (other parts from reference TRBV11-3 and TRBJ2-7): EAGVVQSPRYKIIEKKQPVAFWCNPISGHNTLYWYLQNLGQGPELLIRYENEEAVDDSQLPKDRFSAERLKGVDSTLKIQPAELGDSAVYLCASSLWGQSYEQYFGPGTRLTVT.

DNA of the CDR3: TGTGCCAGCAGTGAAGAGTACAGTCCGAACTACGAGCAGTACTTC. This codes for CASSEEYSPNYEQYF. This sequence joins TRBV6-1 and TRBJ2-7; D unresolved. Germline V lookup: CDR1 MNHNS, CDR2 SASEGT. Trimming stripped 1 base from V and 3 bases from J, with 13 bases between. This CDR3 comprises 15 residues.

This clone came up once. The chain carries TRBV21-1 and TRBJ2-5; TRBD2, as called in the table, went unchecked against the DNA. TRBV21-1 is annotated as a pseudogene. This CDR3 is built from 16 residues. CDR3 in amino acids: CASSEGLAGFGETQYF. The CDR3 nucleotides are TGTGCCAGCAGCGAGGGACTAGCGGGATTTGGTGAGACCCAGTACTTC.

The genes are TRBV6-1 and TRBJ2-7, with 8 bases matching TRBD2. Germline assignment: CDR1 MNHNS and CDR2 SASEGT. The junction had 0 bases not matched to a gene; V was cut back by 3 bases and J by 2 bases. This CDR3 comprises 13 residues. The CDR3 here is CASSEGLAYEQYF. The DNA for the CDR3 is TGTGCCAGCAGTGAGGGACTAGCCTACGAGCAGTACTTC.

The chain links TRBV7-9 to TRBJ2-3; 10 bases align to TRBD1. This CDR3 region has 15 residues. With V trimmed by 6 bases and J by 4 bases, 7 bases remained unmatched. The germline gives CDR1 SEHNR, CDR2 FQNEAQ (reference sequence). The CDR3 nucleotides are TGTGCCAGCAGTCTTGGGGGGACAGGGGCAGATACGCAGTATTTT. Translated, it gives CASSLGGTGADTQYF.